The 16 T cell receptor beta chains below were found in one sample sequenced in a study of blood T cell repertoires in COVID-19. Measured with immunoSEQ multiplex PCR; TCRdb has only the in-frame clones, and not every one. Of about 400,000 clones listed, roughly 90% are singletons. The material sequenced was PBMCs or T cells enriched from blood (not recorded which). The receptor set was obtained from a middle-aged woman with acute COVID-19.

The sample holds one count of this clone. The rearrangement links TRBV19 to TRBJ1-4; the D gene is possibly TRBD1 (6 bases). Trimming removed 1 base from V and 7 bases from J, with 13 bases in between. The CDR3 sequence is 15 residues long. CDR1 is LNHDA, CDR2 SQIVND, per germline (reference sequence). CDR3 DNA: TGTGCCAGTAGTATAGGGGCGGGGGGCCGTGAAAAACTGTTTTTT. The encoded protein is CASSIGAGGREKLFF. Using reference TRBV19 and TRBJ1-4 for the parts outside the CDR3, the full variable domain is DGGITQSPKYLFRKEGQNVTLSCEQNLNHDAMYWYRQDPGQGLRLIYYSQIVNDFQKGDIAEGYSVSREKKESFPLTVTSAQKNPTAFYLCASSIGAGGREKLFFGSGTQLSVL.

The J gene is TRBJ1-4, the V gene TRBV19; maybe TRBD1 (6 bases). The CDR3 is made up of 15 amino acids. V was shortened by 5 bases and J by 5 bases, with 15 bases between the two germline ends. Looked up from germline, CDR1 is LNHDA and CDR2 is SQIVND (reference sequence). CDR3 DNA: TGTGCCAGTAGTGCTTACAGGGTGACGAATGAAAAACTGTTTTTT. This sequence encodes CASSAYRVTNEKLFF.

The chain joins TRBV18 to TRBJ2-2; the D gene is possibly TRBD1 (6 bases). Germline V gene data show CDR1 as KGHSH and CDR2 as LQKENI. Trimming stripped 8 bases from V and 4 bases from J, with 20 bases between. The CDR3 is made up of 16 amino acids. The CDR3 bases are TGTGCCAGCACCCCCGCACAGGGTGGCGTCACCGGGGAGCTGTTTTTT. The encoded protein is CASTPAQGGVTGELFF.

The genes are TRBV5-1 and TRBJ1-2; possible D gene TRBD1, 5 bases. This CDR3 region has 14 residues. The germline gives CDR1 SGHRS, CDR2 YFSETQ. V was pared by 5 bases and J by 5 bases, with 16 bases between. The CDR3 region is CASRPRAESYGYTF. CDR3 bases: TGCGCCAGCAGACCCAGGGCCGAGTCTTATGGCTACACCTTC.

CDR3 nucleotide sequence: TGTGCCAGCAGCACTGAAGAAACAGATACGCAGTATTTT. Translated, it gives CASSTEETDTQYF. V gene TRBV5-4 combines with J gene TRBJ2-3; no definite D call. V was cut by 4 bases and J by 3 bases, with 9 bases left in between. The CDR3 is 13 amino acids. The germline CDR1 and CDR2 sequences are SGHNT and YYREEE (reference sequence). The whole variable domain, filled in from reference TRBV5-4 and TRBJ2-3, reads ETGVTQSPTHLIKTRGQQVTLRCSSQSGHNTVSWYQQALGQGPQFIFQYYREEENGRGNFPPRFSGLQFPNYSSELNVNALELDDSALYLCASSTEETDTQYFGPGTRLTVL.

This chain uses TRBV5-6 with TRBJ1-5; no reliable D call. Trimming left V 0 bases short and J 9 bases short, with 7 bases between. CDR1 and CDR2 (germline): SGHDT, YYEEEE. CDR3 size: 12 residues. The CDR3 reads CASSLDSGPQHF. CDR3 DNA sequence: TGTGCCAGCAGCTTGGATTCGGGGCCCCAGCATTTT.

The chain recombines TRBV5-1 with TRBJ1-6, with TRBD1 identical over 9 bases. Germline CDR1 and CDR2: SGHRS and YFSETQ. This CDR3 spans 14 amino acids. The ends lost 4 bases at V and 8 bases at J; junction bases unmatched: 4. The CDR3 sequence is CASSPRQGDSPLHF. CDR3 DNA sequence: TGCGCCAGCAGCCCGAGACAGGGGGATTCACCCCTCCACTTT. The full variable domain, its missing parts supplied by reference TRBV5-1 and TRBJ1-6, is KAGVTQTPRYLIKTRGQQVTLSCSPISGHRSVSWYQQTPGQGLQFLFEYFSETQRNKGNFPGRFSGRQFSNSRSEMNVSTLELGDSALYLCASSPRQGDSPLHFGNGTRLTVT.

This sequence joins TRBV12-5 and TRBJ2-3; 10 positions agree with TRBD2. The CDR3 loop spans 15 amino acids. Germline V gene sequence: CDR1 LGHNT, CDR2 FRNRAP. V was pared by 6 bases and J by 9 bases, with 12 bases of the junction left unmatched. The CDR3 nucleotides read TGTGCTAGTGGATCCCCTATAGCGGGGGGTTCAACGCAGTATTTT. This sequence encodes CASGSPIAGGSTQYF.

J is TRBJ2-7 and V is TRBV7-2, with D perhaps matching TRBD2 (7 bases). Trimming shortened V by 8 bases and J by 0 bases, and 20 bases separated the two germline ends. Per the germline V gene, CDR1 is SGHTA and CDR2 is FQGNSA. This CDR3 region has 16 residues. CDR3 sequence reads: CASASSGGQFSYEQYF. CDR3 sequence (DNA): TGTGCCAGCGCGAGTTCCGGGGGGCAGTTCTCCTACGAGCAGTACTTC.

This clone was observed a handful of times. The CDR3 DNA follows: TGTGCCAGCAGCCAAGCGAGCGGGCGTGAGCAGTACTTC. Its protein product is CASSQASGREQYF. The chain is built from TRBV4-2 and TRBJ2-7; maybe TRBD2 (6 bases). V was trimmed by 1 base and J by 7 bases, leaving 11 bases between them. The CDR3 is 13 residues long. Germline lookup yields CDR1 LGHNA and CDR2 YNFKEQ.

The chain recombines TRBV6-5 with TRBJ1-6; D gene ambiguous. Germline CDR1 reads MNHEY; CDR2 reads SVGAGI. V lost 0 bases and J 6 bases, leaving 9 bases between the germline ends. This CDR3 spans 15 amino acids. CDR3 residues: CASSYSKRSNSPLHF. The CDR3 DNA follows: TGTGCCAGCAGTTACTCGAAACGGAGTAATTCACCCCTCCACTTT.

Here the CDR3 reads CASSGQGGQPQHF. CDR3 sequence (DNA): TGTGCCAGCAGCGGACAGGGCGGTCAGCCCCAGCATTTT. The V call is TRBV12-3 or TRBV12-4, the J call TRBJ1-5; 8 bases are shared with TRBD1. J lost 6 bases, V lost 6 bases, and 4 bases had no gene match. The CDR3 extends over 13 amino acids.

This clone showed up just a few times. The genes are TRBV5-4 and TRBJ2-7; TRBD1 is a possible D gene (6 bases). V shed 2 bases and J shed 3 bases, with 12 bases lying between them. Looked up from germline, CDR1 is SGHNT and CDR2 is YYREEE (reference sequence). CDR3 size: 14 residues. The CDR3 bases are TGTGCCAGCAGCTTAGGCAGGGGAGTCTACGAGCAGTACTTC. It encodes CASSLGRGVYEQYF.

V and J are TRBV3-1 (or the pseudogene TRBV3-2) and TRBJ2-7, with 10 nucleotides matching TRBD1. CDR3 length equals 14 residues. V was clipped by 1 base and J by 3 bases; unmatched bases: 0. The germline CDR1 and CDR2 sequences are LGHDT and YNNKEL (reference sequence). CDR3 sequence (DNA): TGTGCCAGCAGCCAAGGGACAGGGGGCTACGAGCAGTACTTC. This translates into CASSQGTGGYEQYF.

V gene TRBV28 combines with J gene TRBJ1-2; D is unresolved. The germline V gene encodes CDR1 MDHEN and CDR2 SYDVKM. Deletions cut 1 base from V and 7 bases from J, with 13 bases between. The CDR3 is made up of 14 amino acids. CDR3 coding DNA: TGTGCCAGCAGTTTATCGATCCCCACCAGTGGCTACACCTTC. Its translation is CASSLSIPTSGYTF.

The rearrangement uses TRBV11-2 and TRBJ1-2; 7 bases fit TRBD1. Germline assignment: CDR1 SGHAT and CDR2 FQNNGV. The CDR3 spans 16 residues. The junction had 11 bases not matched to a gene; V was cut back by 5 bases and J by 2 bases. CDR3 sequence (DNA): TGTGCCAGCAGCACAGGGACAGCCCCCCCCAACTATGGCTACACCTTC. Its protein is CASSTGTAPPNYGYTF.